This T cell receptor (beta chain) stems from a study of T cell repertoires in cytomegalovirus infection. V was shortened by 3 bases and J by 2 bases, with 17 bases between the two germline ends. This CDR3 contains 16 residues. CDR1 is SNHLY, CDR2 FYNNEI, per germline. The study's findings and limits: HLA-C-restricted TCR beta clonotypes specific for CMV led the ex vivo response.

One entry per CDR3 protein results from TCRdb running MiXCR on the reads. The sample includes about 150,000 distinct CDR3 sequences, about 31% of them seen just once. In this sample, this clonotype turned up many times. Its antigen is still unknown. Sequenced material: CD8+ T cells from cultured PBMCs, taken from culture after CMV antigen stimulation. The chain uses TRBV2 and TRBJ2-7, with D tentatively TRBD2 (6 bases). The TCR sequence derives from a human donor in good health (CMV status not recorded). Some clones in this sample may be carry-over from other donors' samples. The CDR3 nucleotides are TGTGCCAGCAGTGACCCCCGAGGAGCGGGTACCTACGAGCAGTACTTC. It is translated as CASSDPRGAGTYEQYF.